By share of the sample, the clone carrying this T cell receptor (beta chain) is medium-sized (0.01 to 0.1%). What it binds is unknown. This entry comes from a study of spatial heterogeneity in lung cancer. Study background: Raw reads showed each unique TCR and UMI combination turning up more than ten times on average.

Each CDR3 protein gets one entry after TCRdb re-called the 5' RACE reads with MiXCR. The sample has about 7,800 distinct CDR3 sequences, approximately 20% seen once; the top ten hold approximately 12%. Time point described: sample taken at primary tumor resection. The donor group consisted of roughly 76 patients who had untreated, early-stage non-small cell lung cancer. Findings and caveats of the study: For expanded intratumoral alpha and beta TCRs, counts tracked tumor mutation counts.

The receptor was isolated from a female donor with early-stage non-small cell lung cancer. Here the sequenced sample was lung tumor tissue, taken at surgery.

The CDR3 nucleotides read TGCAGCGTTTCCGGGACAGGGAATTACAATGAGCAGTTCTTC. Amino acid sequence: CSVSGTGNYNEQFF. The V and J genes are TRBV29-1 and TRBJ2-1; 9 nucleotides match TRBD1. CDR3 length: 14 residues. Germline loops: CDR1 SQVTM, CDR2 ANQGSEA. After removal of 5 bases from V and 4 bases from J, the junction contained 6 bases not matched to a gene.